The rows below give T cell receptor beta chains drawn from one sample of a study of T cells in Graves' hyperthyroidism and ophthalmopathy. TCRdb independently ran MiXCR on the multiplex PCR reads; one entry per CDR3 protein. The sample yields some 300,000 distinct CDR3 sequences, roughly 15% seen once. Sequenced sample: blood. The receptor set was obtained from a woman in her thirties or forties with Graves' hyperthyroidism. Each CDR3 is given with its conserved first and last residue. A D gene is named only where the DNA matches it firmly. Not all rows give a size; the values are once, few, many and, for expanded clones, a class.

CAISESIAGGWYNEQFF,TGTGCCATCAGTGAGTCGATAGCGGGAGGTTGGTACAATGAGCAGTTCTTC,TRBV10-3,17,TRBJ2-1,many,TRBD2
CASSSPTSSPYEQYF,TGTGCCAGCAGTTCACCGACTAGCAGTCCGTACGAGCAGTACTTC,TRBV27,15,TRBJ2-7,many,TRBD2
CATSDQGSYGYTF,TGTGCCACCAGTGACCAGGGCTCATATGGCTACACCTTC,TRBV24-1,13,TRBJ1-2,many,NA
CASSYSGIGYEQYF,TGTGCCAGCAGCTATAGCGGGATTGGGTACGAGCAGTACTTC,TRBV7-9,14,TRBJ2-7,NA,TRBD2
CASSRGMLAGGKAGELFF,TGTGCCAGCAGTAGGGGGATGCTAGCGGGAGGGAAGGCCGGGGAGCTGTTTTTT,TRBV12-3/TRBV12-4,18,TRBJ2-2,many,TRBD2
CASSQDEGTDAFF,TGTGCCAGCAGCCAAGACGAGGGGACAGACGCTTTCTTT,TRBV14,13,TRBJ1-1,many,TRBD1
CASTRDRGLGEQFF,TGTGCCAGCACTCGGGACAGGGGGCTGGGTGAGCAGTTCTTC,TRBV2,14,TRBJ2-1,many,TRBD1
CASSRPESAEAFF,TGTGCCAGCAGCCGACCGGAGTCGGCTGAAGCTTTCTTT,TRBV3-1,13,TRBJ1-1,few,NA
CASSEDQTGTANTGELFF,TGTGCCAGCAGTGAAGATCAAACCGGGACAGCCAACACCGGGGAGCTGTTTTTT,TRBV2,18,TRBJ2-2,few,TRBD1
CSARMGLQGNTIYF,TGCAGTGCTAGAATGGGGCTTCAAGGAAACACCATATATTTT,TRBV20-1,14,TRBJ1-3,NA,NA
CASNLATTGDGYTF,TGTGCCAGCAACCTAGCCACTACAGGGGATGGCTACACCTTC,TRBV3-1,14,TRBJ1-2,NA,TRBD1
CASSQETSMKIEQYF,TGTGCCAGCAGCCAGGAGACTAGTATGAAGATCGAGCAGTACTTC,TRBV4-2,15,TRBJ2-7,many,NA
CSASIAGVTDTQYF,TGCAGTGCTAGTATAGCGGGAGTCACAGATACGCAGTATTTT,TRBV20-1,14,TRBJ2-3,NA,TRBD2
CASSGGANSYEQYF,TGTGCCAGCTCGGGCGGGGCCAACTCCTACGAGCAGTACTTC,TRBV18,14,TRBJ2-7,many,NA
CASSLGTSANNEQFF,TGTGCCAGCAGCCTAGGGACTAGCGCAAACAATGAGCAGTTCTTC,TRBV4-2,15,TRBJ2-1,NA,TRBD2
CASSFAVAYNEQYF,TGTGCCAGCAGCTTTGCAGTTGCCTACAATGAGCAGTACTTC,TRBV7-9,14,TRBJ2-7,NA,NA
CASSPMFSNTEAFF,TGTGCCAGCTCCCCCATGTTTTCAAACACTGAAGCTTTCTTT,TRBV18,14,TRBJ1-1,many,NA
CASRIRDSYYEQYF,TGTGCCAGCAGGATACGGGACAGCTACTACGAGCAGTACTTC,TRBV6-1,14,TRBJ2-7,many,TRBD1
CASSGSVRAVANYGYTF,TGTGCCAGCAGTGGTAGTGTCCGGGCAGTAGCTAACTATGGCTACACCTTC,TRBV2,17,TRBJ1-2,many,NA
CASSRRPDRARGNTIYF,TGTGCCAGCAGTCGTCGCCCGGACAGGGCCCGTGGAAACACCATATATTTT,TRBV12-3/TRBV12-4,17,TRBJ1-3,many,TRBD1
CASSPSGTHEQYF,TGTGCCAGCTCACCGTCGGGGACCCACGAGCAGTACTTC,TRBV18,13,TRBJ2-7,NA,NA
CASRGGLADTGELFF,TGTGCCAGCAGAGGAGGACTAGCGGACACCGGGGAGCTGTTTTTT,TRBV12-3/TRBV12-4,15,TRBJ2-2,few,TRBD2
CASSSGGGFGLGKLFF,TGTGCCAGCAGCTCGGGTGGGGGGTTCGGATTGGGAAAACTGTTTTTT,TRBV7-9,16,TRBJ1-4,few,NA
CASTIKRLAGSNEQFF,TGTGCCAGCACCATCAAGAGACTAGCGGGCTCTAATGAGCAGTTCTTC,TRBV7-8,16,TRBJ2-1,many,TRBD2
CASNRDPRLIKQFF,TGTGCCAGCAACCGGGACCCTCGGTTGATAAAGCAGTTCTTC,TRBV2,14,TRBJ2-1,many,NA
CASSFRSLREAHEQFF,TGCGCCAGCAGCTTCAGATCCTTACGGGAGGCACATGAGCAGTTCTTC,TRBV5-1,16,TRBJ2-1,many,TRBD2
CASGGGYNEQFF,TGTGCCAGCGGGGGCGGGTACAATGAGCAGTTCTTC,TRBV28,12,TRBJ2-1,many,NA
CSAPKGTGAFF,TGCAGTGCTCCCAAAGGGACAGGAGCTTTCTTT,TRBV20-1,11,TRBJ1-1,many,TRBD1
CASSLPYQGGRELFF,TGTGCCAGCAGCCTACCTTACCAGGGAGGTCGGGAGCTGTTTTTT,TRBV11-1,15,TRBJ2-2,many,NA
CASSPVGRGAQYF,TGTGCCAGCAGCCCGGTGGGGCGCGGGGCCCAGTACTTC,TRBV14,13,TRBJ2-5,few,NA
CASSPGGSYEQYF,TGTGCCAGCAGCCCAGGCGGGTCCTACGAGCAGTACTTC,TRBV3-1,13,TRBJ2-7,many,NA
CASSLKGRSYEQYF,TGTGCCAGCAGCTTAAAGGGTCGCTCCTACGAGCAGTACTTC,TRBV5-8,14,TRBJ2-7,few,NA
CSAVVSSYNSPLHF,TGCAGTGCTGTTGTCAGCTCCTATAATTCACCCCTCCACTTT,TRBV20-1,14,TRBJ1-6,many,NA
CSAVGATNEKLFF,TGCAGTGCCGTCGGGGCAACTAATGAAAAACTGTTTTTT,TRBV20-1,13,TRBJ1-4,NA,NA
CATSTTSGSYEQYF,TGTGCCACCAGTACTACTAGCGGGAGCTACGAGCAGTACTTC,TRBV24-1,14,TRBJ2-7,many,TRBD2
CASSPDLTNTGELFF,TGTGCCAGCAGTCCCGATCTAACGAACACCGGGGAGCTGTTTTTT,TRBV2,15,TRBJ2-2,many,NA
CASRRGRTDGYTF,TGTGCCAGCCGACGCGGGAGGACTGATGGCTACACCTTC,TRBV6-1,13,TRBJ1-2,many,NA
CASSYNRDTEAFF,TGTGCCAGCAGCTATAACAGGGACACTGAAGCTTTCTTT,TRBV7-2,13,TRBJ1-1,many,NA
CASSQGMGAQETQYF,TGTGCCAGCAGCCAAGGAATGGGGGCCCAAGAGACCCAGTACTTC,TRBV3-1,15,TRBJ2-5,many,NA
CAGSPGQAQETQYF,TGTGCCGGCAGCCCGGGACAGGCCCAAGAGACCCAGTACTTC,TRBV11-2,14,TRBJ2-5,few,TRBD1
CASKPDEPATNEKLFF,TGTGCCAGTAAACCGGACGAGCCGGCAACTAATGAAAAACTGTTTTTT,TRBV19,16,TRBJ1-4,many,NA
CASRRGGTNEQFF,TGTGCCAGCAGAAGGGGGGGGACGAATGAGCAGTTCTTC,TRBV13,13,TRBJ2-1,many,NA
CASSPGPTYTEAFF,TGTGCCAGCAGCCCGGGTCCCACCTATACTGAAGCTTTCTTT,TRBV7-3,14,TRBJ1-1,many,NA
CASSPYGEDYGYTF,TGTGCCAGCAGTCCATATGGGGAGGACTATGGCTACACCTTC,TRBV28,14,TRBJ1-2,NA,NA
CAIRDSMAQPQHF,TGTGCCATCAGGGACAGTATGGCTCAGCCCCAGCATTTT,TRBV10-3,13,TRBJ1-5,many,NA
CASSTRVGYSNQPQHF,TGTGCCAGCAGTACCCGGGTTGGATATAGCAATCAGCCCCAGCATTTT,TRBV28,16,TRBJ1-5,many,NA